This entry describes one TCR beta chain. It has no known antigen specificity. No base quality values were provided; no much bigger clone lies one nucleotide off. This sample stems from a study of cytomegalovirus exposure and HLA in healthy donors (dated by TCRdb to about 2017). In terms of the full investigation: In an earlier analysis of 587 of the donors, less than 350 Gb of sequence data and 117 million unique TCR beta sequences from roughly 200 million T cells were reported. An early release that covered fewer than 800 HLA-typed donors contained 300 to 350 gigabases of sequencing data and approximately 85 million unique TCR sequences. The genetic ancestry cluster associated with self-reported Caucasian donors included over 65% of the roughly 400 genotyped donors. The study aimed to test whether signatures of past pathogen exposure could be identified by cataloging public T cell receptors. The study profiled the T cell repertoires of 550 to 700 subjects by immunosequencing and related them to cytomegalovirus serostatus. Along with the roughly 670-subject first cohort, a separate validation cohort of over 90 different subjects was used. To predict cytomegalovirus infection status, the study combined high-throughput TCR immunosequencing, statistical association of individual TCRs with disease status, and machine learning. In a later analysis, previously published TCR beta repertoires from 666 donors were re-analyzed and high-resolution HLA genotyping was added so that TCR occurrence patterns could be studied. Rather than drawing on any new phenotypic data, the later analysis identified candidate immune exposures from TCR beta sequences and the way those sequences occurred across donors. An earlier analysis of a few hundred of the donors applied high-throughput TCR beta sequencing to assess whether each TCR beta V gene segment acted as functional or pseudogenic. Donor age, sex, ethnicity and CMV serostatus were compiled alongside the repertoire data. Genome-wide SNP genotypes for about 60% of the roughly 700 donors were used in a later genetic analysis, which treated that subset as a discovery cohort. Every repertoire in the discovery cohort had been generated on one and the same sequencing platform. Class I and class II HLA loci were covered by the typing at four-digit resolution. The number of donors typed differed by locus, with about 620-630 for A, B, C, DRB1 and DQB1, about 500 for DQA1, 600 to 610 for DPA1, and some 450 for DPB1. Four or five DR-DQ haplotypes were handled as single units for association and clustering because linkage in the cohort was strong. Among 300 to 450 genotyped donors of the cohort, an average of approximately 240,000 unique TCR beta nucleotide sequences were sequenced per donor, around 20% of them non-productive.

Counted from cysteine to phenylalanine, this CDR3 has 16 amino acids. Only the CDR3 DNA is retained, 48 bases long and in frame from the first base. Taken from the germline V gene, the CDR1 and CDR2 loops are SGHAT and FQNNGV. Trimming removed 6 bases from V and 4 bases from J, leaving 21 bases between the germline ends. Study-level results and caveats: A later analysis found that HLA-associated TCR beta chains were more clonally expanded and had lower generation probabilities than equally common non-associated chains. A group of highly shared sequence variants was considered likely to be a technical artifact of the sequencing pipeline. Some IMGT-functional V segments, including TRBV6-2 and TRBV6-3, could not be told apart with the 87-base-pair reads, so those segments were excluded. Assigning TCR associations to individual alleles was difficult when HLA alleles, especially DR and DQ, strongly co-occurred. A later analysis found that most CMV-associated TCR beta chains appeared HLA-restricted, with HLA associations seemingly driven largely by CMV exposure. Linkage disequilibrium might explain the correlated functional status among segregating V segments, but an unknown experimental factor could not be excluded. According to a later analysis, parvovirus B19, influenza, CMV and Epstein-Barr virus appeared linked to several top co-occurrence clusters. The authors suggested that the approach could potentially be extended to other disease states and immunological phenotypes. Because counts were too low, about 18 rarely observed V segments, including chromosome 9 orphons, were left out of the earlier analysis of roughly 600 of the donors. An earlier analysis of several hundred of the donors showed that most TCR beta V segments appeared in productive rearrangements either about 90% or about 30% of the time, which broadly matched IMGT annotations. The classifier was reported to diagnose cytomegalovirus status with high specificity and sensitivity in both the original and validation cohorts. In this cohort, only TCR beta chains were sequenced, and detectable features were limited by the absence of alpha or paired-chain data. According to a later analysis, TCR association rates differed among HLA loci, with DRB1 alleles showing the most associated TCRs and HLA-C alleles showing the fewest. The presence/absence analyses assumed that sequencing depth was roughly uniform across donors, and that assumption may not be true. Most TCR sequences were seen in very few donors, while some public TCRs were found in many individuals. In a later analysis, 16,951 TCR beta sequences were associated with specific HLA alleles at a false discovery rate of 0.05. Immune exposure information for the cohort was limited to CMV serostatus. In the study, approximately 150 TCR beta chains were listed as associated with cytomegalovirus. According to a later genetic analysis, donors in an Asian-associated ancestry cluster had fewer N-insertions in productive TCRs than the approximately 650-donor mean. In vitro tests confirmed that a few of the cytomegalovirus-associated TCR beta chains recognize cytomegalovirus antigens. In a later genetic analysis, a missense DCLRE1C variant was associated with V-gene and J-gene trimming of TCR beta chains, and the association was replicated in an independent cohort. A further reported finding was that TCR beta sequences accurately predicted the HLA-A and HLA-B alleles for most subjects in the first cohort. HLA typing was unavailable for some donors at each locus, so association tests used only the typed subset.

To prepare the library, the immunoSEQ multiplex PCR assay was applied. For the multiplex PCR, a mixture combining 60 forward primers for TCR Vbeta segments and 13 reverse primers for TCR Jbeta segments was used. The CDR3 region of rearranged TCR beta genes was amplified from genomic DNA with a multiplex PCR assay. Amplified TCR beta libraries were sequenced as 87-base-pair reads on the Illumina HiSeq System. Per the source publication's procedure: Across the roughly 640 repertoires, a later analysis counted some 80 million unique TCR beta chains, 9 million to 14 million of which were shared by at least two donors. To remove PCR and sequencing errors, raw reads were error-corrected and collapsed into unique sequences using a nearest-neighbor algorithm that merged closely related sequences. Alignment of CDR3 sequences to IMGT reference sequences was used to assign V, D and J gene segments. For a sequence to be retained, at least a six-nucleotide match to both a V gene segment and a J gene segment was required. Rearrangements were classified as productive when the CDR3 lacked stop codons and remained in frame with V and J, and all other rearrangements were classified as non-productive. CDR3 was defined according to IMGT convention as the region running from the second conserved V-encoded cysteine to the conserved J-encoded phenylalanine. In an earlier analysis of around 640 of the donors, sequences lacking an unambiguous match to a single V gene segment were excluded. An earlier analysis of almost 600 of the donors classified V segments as functional when productive rearrangements were above 56.7% and as segregating when the standard deviation between donors was above 5%. A statistical classification framework was built for diagnosing cytomegalovirus status from the catalog of TCR beta chain sequences. V and J gene assignment, in a later analysis, came from comparing TCR nucleotide sequences with IMGT/GENE-DB human TR gene sequences. In a later analysis, CDR3 sequences and most-parsimonious VDJ recombination scenarios were assigned using the TCRdist pipeline. A later analysis defined each TCR beta chain by its CDR3 amino acid sequence plus V-gene family, and excluded reads lacking a unique V-gene family. As a way to deal with suspected cross-contamination and a sequencing artifact, a later analysis dropped roughly 600 nucleotide sequences that were highly shared and had low generation probability. In a later analysis, a clonal expansion index was calculated for each public chain from normalized within-repertoire ranks of inferred template counts. In a later analysis, generation probabilities were computed using a VDJ recombination model fitted to out-of-frame rearrangements, and the results were checked against IGoR. A later analysis scored TCR-TCR, TCR-HLA and TCR-CMV co-occurrence with hypergeometric tests, applying a repertoire-size bias correction to TCR pairs. A later analysis estimated false discovery rates by permuting HLA or CMV assignments 20 times. In a later analysis, co-occurring TCRs were grouped using DBSCAN, and TCRdist sequence similarity was added for clustering within HLA-allele-positive subsets. Repertoires with fewer than 30,000 or more than 120,000 public chains, plus five repertoires with anomalous nucleotide sharing, were excluded from co-occurrence clustering. TCRdb's version of the immuneACCESS table is confined to in-frame rearrangements and falls short of the full clone set. An unresolved V gene accounts for under half of the shortfall where checked; the remainder is of unknown origin. From that table come the V and J calls and clone size; the DNA was used to work out D and trimming. Within this sample are over 150,000 clones, with 84% of them counted one time only. Of the sample, about 0.4% falls within the top ten clones.

The cohort consisted of 666 healthy bone marrow donors. At the time of sampling, every cohort member was nominally healthy, though immune exposures that went unrecorded were likely present. The donor was CMV seronegative and belonged to the group of 350 to 400 seronegative cohort members. A peripheral blood sample was provided by each donor, and peripheral blood mononuclear cells were used for TCR beta sequencing. The Qiagen DNeasy Blood Extraction Kit was used to extract genomic DNA from the blood cell samples. The rearranged segments are TRBV11-2 and TRBJ1-1; the D segment could be TRBD1, given 6 matching bases. This sequence was found in a boy under 10 years old in good health and CMV-seronegative. Sequencing was done on a sample of PBMCs. The CDR3 protein: CASSREGGWVGTEAFF. The DNA is TGTGCCAGCAGTCGAGAGGGGGGGTGGGTAGGCACTGAAGCTTTCTTT.